This T cell receptor (beta chain) was obtained from a study of blood T cell repertoires in COVID-19. Looking at the study overall: Nucleic acid was either cDNA or gDNA, and it came from T cells, B-cell-depleted T cells, or PBMCs.

Participant-reported clinical history was the basis for cohort assignment. Trimming shortened V by 0 bases and J by 2 bases, and 10 bases separated the two germline ends. This CDR3 contains 15 residues. The germline V gene encodes CDR1 SGDLS and CDR2 YYNGEE. This clone was detected once. Profiled with immunoSEQ multiplex PCR; TCRdb holds only in-frame clones, not every one. The table includes 150,000 to 200,000 clones, approximately 90% detected once. This sequence was found in a woman aged 50 to 65 who had recovered from COVID-19. The V gene is TRBV9, the J gene TRBJ2-3; possibly TRBD1 for D (6 bases). Material: PBMCs or T cells enriched from blood (not recorded which). The CDR3 nucleotides are TGTGCCAGCAGCGTAGTGGGGGCCTTCACAGATACGCAGTATTTT. This encodes CASSVVGAFTDTQYF.